Listed below are T cell receptor beta chains from one sample, sequenced in a study of glioma-infiltrating T cells after dendritic cell vaccination. Some clones are missing from TCRdb's copy, which holds only in-frame ones; the method was immunoSEQ multiplex PCR. The top ten hold roughly 12% of the sample, which has 65,000 or so clones, 86% seen once. The sequencing used blood, collected after dendritic cell vaccination. The source of these receptors is a human donor with glioblastoma. The CDR3 runs from the conserved cysteine through the conserved F or W. The D gene is left open where the match is weak. Some rows mark clone size as missing; the rest say once, few, many or name a class of expanded clone.

>.|.|TRBV19|TRBJ1-2
TGTGCCAGTAGTAGCGTACGGGGGGACGGCTATGGCTACACCTTC
CASSSVRGDGYGYTF
>.|.|TRBV12-5|TRBJ1-5
TGTGCTAGTGGTTTGGGCGGGGGGCGTAATCAGCCCCAGCATTTT
CASGLGGGRNQPQHF
>.|.|TRBV10-1|TRBJ1-2
TGCGCCAGCAGTGAGTCCGGAGTGCGAGGCTACACCTTC
CASSESGVRGYTF
>TRBD2|.|TRBV5-1|TRBJ2-3
TGCGCCAGCAGCTTGTGGGGGACTAGCGGAAGCACAGATACGCAGTATTTT
CASSLWGTSGSTDTQYF
>TRBD1|.|TRBV4-3|TRBJ1-4
TGCGCCAGCAGCCAGGGCCGAGGGGGCTGGGGTAATGAAAAACTGTTTTTT
CASSQGRGGWGNEKLFF
>TRBD1|.|TRBV5-1|TRBJ1-4
TGCGCCAGCAGCTTGGGGGGACAGTTTAATGAAAAACTGTTTTTT
CASSLGGQFNEKLFF
>.|.|TRBV6-6|TRBJ1-2
TGTGCCAGCAGGAAGACAGCGATCGATGGCTACACCTTC
CASRKTAIDGYTF
>.|.|TRBV11-3|TRBJ1-2
TGTGCCAGCAGCGCCGAGCGTGGGGGCTACACCTTC
CASSAERGGYTF
>.|.|TRBV5-6|TRBJ2-3
TGTGCCAGCAGCCCATCACCGGGACATAGCACAGATACGCAGTATTTT
CASSPSPGHSTDTQYF
>.|.|TRBV19|TRBJ1-1
TGTGCCAGTAGTATAAGGGGAACTATGAACACTGAAGCTTTCTTT
CASSIRGTMNTEAFF
>.|.|TRBV21-1|TRBJ1-5
TGTGCCAGCAGCAAGAGGACCAGGAGGAGACAGCCCCAGCATTTT
CASSKRTRRRQPQHF
>.|.|TRBV5-5|TRBJ2-1
TGTGCCAGCAGCCAATGGTGGACAGCCCCCAGTTACAATGAGCAGTTCTTC
CASSQWWTAPSYNEQFF
>.|.|TRBV27|TRBJ2-3
TGTGCCAGCACCTCTTACAGGAGCACAGATACGCAGTATTTT
CASTSYRSTDTQYF
>.|.|TRBV7-9|TRBJ1-6
TGTGCCAGCAGCTTAGACAGCTCGTATAATTCCCCCCTCCACTTT
CASSLDSSYNSPLHF
>.|.|TRBV5-4|TRBJ1-1
TGTGCCAGCAGCTTGGAGCTCGGGGTAGTCACTGAAGCTTTCTTT
CASSLELGVVTEAFF
>.|.|TRBV4-1|TRBJ1-2
TGCGCCAGCAGCCAAGACGACCTCGACAGGTCCTATGGCTACACCTTC
CASSQDDLDRSYGYTF
>.|.|TRBV5-4|TRBJ2-1
TGTGCCAGCACCCCTCGGGGGACCGATGAGCAGTTCTTC
CASTPRGTDEQFF
>.|.|TRBV7-8|TRBJ1-5
TGTGCCAGCAGCGAAAAGGGGAGGGGTAATCAGCCCCAGCATTTT
CASSEKGRGNQPQHF
>TRBD1|few|TRBV6-5|TRBJ2-6
TGTGCCTGCGGACAGGCCTCTGGGGCCAACGTCCTGACTTTC
CACGQASGANVLTF
>TRBD1|.|TRBV5-1|TRBJ2-2
TGCGCCAGCAGCCCCGGACAGGGAGGATGGGCCGGGGAGCTGTTTTTT
CASSPGQGGWAGELFF
>TRBD2|.|TRBV9|TRBJ2-3
TGTGCCAGCAGCGTAATGGGACTAGCGGGAGTCACAGATACGCAGTATTTT
CASSVMGLAGVTDTQYF
>.|.|TRBV6-5|TRBJ1-5
TGTGCCAGCAGGTCGACGGAGAATCAGCCCCAGCATTTT
CASRSTENQPQHF
>TRBD1|.|TRBV11-2|TRBJ1-2
TGTGCCAGCAGCCCGGACAGGCAGTATGGCTACACCTTC
CASSPDRQYGYTF
>.|.|TRBV7-2|TRBJ2-5
TGTGCCAGCAGCCCGCCATTAGCTTCCGAGACCCAGTACTTC
CASSPPLASETQYF
>TRBD2|.|TRBV18|TRBJ2-3
TGTGCCAGCTCACCAGCGGGAGGGCCAGCAGATACGCAGTATTTT
CASSPAGGPADTQYF
>.|.|TRBV4-1|TRBJ2-7
TGCGCCAGCAGCCAATTCGGGACTCCCAAGACCTACGAGCAGTACTTC
CASSQFGTPKTYEQYF
>TRBD2|.|TRBV7-3|TRBJ2-2
TGTGCCAGCAGCTTAAGGGCTAGCGGGAGGGCCGGCACCGGGGAGCTGTTTTTT
CASSLRASGRAGTGELFF
>TRBD2|.|TRBV14|TRBJ2-1
TGTGCCAGCAGCCTCGGGGGGGGCGCAGTAAATGAGCAGTTCTTC
CASSLGGGAVNEQFF
>TRBD2|.|TRBV11-2|TRBJ2-4
TGTGCCAGCAGCCTTCTAGCGGGGGGTCTAAACATTCAGTACTTC
CASSLLAGGLNIQYF
>.|.|TRBV29-1|TRBJ1-6
TGCAGCGTCGAGGGGGACGGTAATTCACCCCTCCACTTT
CSVEGDGNSPLHF
>.|.|TRBV30|TRBJ1-3
TGTGCCTGGAGTGAAACGGGAGTTCGGGACACCATATATTTT
CAWSETGVRDTIYF
>TRBD1|.|TRBV5-5|TRBJ1-5
TGTGCCAGCAGTGATGGACAGGGCAATCAGCCCCAGCATTTT
CASSDGQGNQPQHF
>TRBD2|.|TRBV6-1|TRBJ2-1
TGTGCCAGCATCCGGACTAGCGGGGGAGCTCAGTTCTTC
CASIRTSGGAQFF
>TRBD1|.|TRBV4-3|TRBJ1-5
TGCGCCAGCAGCCAAGACAGGGGGTGGAATCAGCCCCAGCATTTT
CASSQDRGWNQPQHF
>.|.|TRBV23-1|TRBJ1-3
TGCGCCAGCAAACCGGGACATGGAGTAGGTTGGAACACCATATATTTT
CASKPGHGVGWNTIYF
>.|.|TRBV6-5|TRBJ2-3
TGTGCCAGCAGTTCGTCTTCCAGGGGAAGCACAGATACGCAGTATTTT
CASSSSSRGSTDTQYF
>TRBD1|once|TRBV7-2|TRBJ2-5
TGTGCCAGCAGCCAGGGACAGGGTCGGGAGACCCAGTACTTC
CASSQGQGRETQYF